This T cell receptor beta chain originates from a study of CD8 T cells in ankylosing spondylitis. Via MiXCR, TCRdb re-called the 5' RACE reads, giving one row per CDR3 protein. The data contain about 360,000 distinct CDR3 sequences, roughly 14% of them singletons. Study results and caveats: Ankylosing spondylitis blood appeared to carry a characteristic TCR beta motif of roughly 8 highly homologous variants. Some of the motif variants had earlier been found in reactive arthritis patients' fluid and blood.

CDR3 length: 10 amino acids. Trimming cost V 7 bases and J 7 bases, with 7 bases left between them. The V gene's germline CDR1 is SGHTA and CDR2 FQGNSA. This clonotype was detected a few times. The antigen is undetermined. Sequencing input: blood, either unsorted or a sorted T cell fraction (not recorded which). The TCR was taken from a male donor with ankylosing spondylitis or in good health (not recorded which). This sequence joins TRBV7-2 and TRBJ2-5; no firm D call. CDR3 amino acids: CASTLGTQYF. CDR3 DNA: TGTGCCAGCACCCTTGGGACCCAGTACTTC.